A single sample gave rise to the 19 T cell receptor beta chains below, sequenced in a study of blood T cell repertoires in COVID-19. Sequenced by immunoSEQ multiplex PCR; TCRdb stores in-frame clones only, minus some. Among over 110,000 clones listed, approximately 91% were seen once. The sequenced material came from peripheral blood. The receptors come from a man in his 70s with acute or convalescent COVID-19.

The V gene is TRBV24-1, the J gene TRBJ2-7; TRBD2 might be the D (5 bases). The CDR3 contains 16 residues. CDR1 is KGHDR, CDR2 SFDVKD, per germline. The ends were cut back, 0 bases at V and 0 bases at J, with 11 bases in the middle. The CDR3 loop reads CATSDLGAVSSYEQYF. CDR3 nucleotides: TGTGCCACCAGTGATTTGGGAGCGGTAAGCTCCTACGAGCAGTACTTC.

The CDR3 bases are TGTGCCAGCAGCTTTTCGGAGCGGAGAACAGATACGCAGTATTTT. Translated: CASSFSERRTDTQYF. V and J are TRBV7-8 and TRBJ2-3; weak D call: TRBD2 (5 bases). Germline CDR1 and CDR2: SGHVS and FQNEAQ. This CDR3 has 15 residues. V dropped 3 bases and J dropped 3 bases, with 13 bases sitting between them.

The chain has TRBV19 and TRBJ2-3; tentatively, D is TRBD2 (6 bases). V was trimmed by 1 base and J by 4 bases, leaving 6 bases between them. The CDR3 contains 13 residues. The germline gives CDR1 LNHDA, CDR2 SQIVND (reference sequence). CDR3 sequence reads: CASSIGGADTQYF. CDR3 bases: TGTGCCAGTAGTATAGGGGGGGCAGATACGCAGTATTTT.

This clone came up once. The genes are TRBV6-5 and TRBJ2-7, with a possible D match to TRBD2 (5 bases). V lost 6 bases and J lost 2, with 11 bases in between. There are 13 residues in the CDR3. Per the germline V gene, CDR1 is MNHEY and CDR2 is SVGAGI. Here the CDR3 DNA reads TGTGCCAGCAGGGGAGTATTTCCCTACGAGCAGTACTTC. Amino acids: CASRGVFPYEQYF.

This chain connects TRBV7-3 to TRBJ2-1; 11 nucleotides agree with TRBD2. V was pared by 5 bases and J by 6 bases, with 9 bases of the junction left unmatched. This CDR3 is built from 16 residues. The V gene's germline CDR1 is SGHTA and CDR2 FQGTGA. The CDR3 sequence: CASSLLTSGMLNEQFF. The DNA of the CDR3 is TGTGCCAGCAGCCTTCTGACTAGCGGGATGCTCAATGAGCAGTTCTTC.

This clone was observed a single time. The rearrangement joins TRBV28 to TRBJ1-4; 8 bases align to TRBD1. Looked up from germline, CDR1 is MDHEN and CDR2 is SYDVKM. This CDR3 comprises 14 residues. With 6 bases clipped from V and 10 bases from J, the junction kept 10 bases outside the gene matches. The CDR3: CASRGATGDGKLFF. The CDR3, as DNA: TGTGCCAGCAGGGGAGCGACAGGGGATGGAAAACTGTTTTTT. The full variable domain, with the rest looked up from reference TRBV28 and TRBJ1-4, is DVKVTQSSRYLVKRTGEKVFLECVQDMDHENMFWYRQDPGLGLRLIYFSYDVKMKEKGDIPEGYSVSREKKERFSLILESASTNQTSMYLCASRGATGDGKLFFGSGTQLSVL.

This sequence joins TRBV29-1 and TRBJ1-2; TRBD1 agrees at 7 bases. Germline CDR1 and CDR2: SQVTM and ANQGSEA. This CDR3 is 14 amino acids long. With 3 bases clipped from V and 5 bases from J, the junction kept 9 bases outside the gene matches. The CDR3 region is CSVERGPRGYGYTF. In DNA form, the CDR3 reads TGCAGCGTTGAGAGGGGGCCTCGGGGATATGGCTACACCTTC.

The CDR3 reads CASSSVRYGGYTF. The CDR3 DNA reads TGTGCCAGCAGCTCGGTCCGGTACGGTGGCTACACCTTC. The J gene is TRBJ1-2, the V gene TRBV12-3 or TRBV12-4; D not certain. The CDR3 loop spans 13 amino acids. Trimming stripped 6 bases from V and 7 bases from J, with 15 bases between.

The chain links TRBV18 to TRBJ2-1; 8 bases fit TRBD2. V was pared by 6 bases and J by 0 bases, with 1 base of the junction left unmatched. CDR1 and CDR2 (germline): KGHSH, LQKENI. This CDR3 is 14 amino acids long. The chain's CDR3 is CASSGGGSYNEQFF. Written as DNA, the CDR3 is TGTGCCAGCTCCGGGGGGGGCTCCTACAATGAGCAGTTCTTC.

V and J are TRBV28 and TRBJ2-3, with 15 bases lining up with TRBD2. Germline assignment: CDR1 MDHEN and CDR2 SYDVKM. The CDR3 is 18 amino acids. The V gene end was trimmed by 5 bases and the J gene end by 2 bases; junction bases not matched to a gene: 8. CDR3: CASSQQGLAGGPTDTQYF. In DNA, the CDR3 is TGTGCCAGCAGTCAACAGGGACTAGCGGGAGGACCCACAGATACGCAGTATTTT.

The V and J genes are TRBV6-6 and TRBJ1-1; D may be TRBD1 (6 bases). With 8 bases removed from V and 6 bases from J, the gap between germline ends came to 16 bases. Germline V gene data show CDR1 as MNHNY and CDR2 as SVGAGI (reference sequence). This CDR3 has 13 amino acids. The CDR3 sequence: CASRQAAGPEAFF. The CDR3 bases are TGTGCCAGCCGACAGGCCGCCGGCCCTGAAGCTTTCTTT.

V is TRBV5-1 and J is TRBJ1-1; D ambiguous. CDR1 and CDR2 from the germline V gene are SGHRS and YFSETQ. The CDR3 extends over 15 amino acids. V lost 4 bases and J lost 3, with 16 bases in between. CDR3 residues: CASSPQRVTDTEAFF. The CDR3 DNA sequence: TGCGCCAGCAGCCCCCAGAGGGTTACCGACACTGAAGCTTTCTTT.

V gene TRBV7-9 combines with J gene TRBJ2-7; 7 nucleotides match TRBD1. CDR3 length equals 16 residues. Germline V gene data show CDR1 as SEHNR and CDR2 as FQNEAQ (reference sequence). Losses at the gene ends were 1 base for V and 0 bases for J; bases not matched to a gene: 6. The CDR3 reads CASSLVQTGSSYEQYF. As DNA, the CDR3 is TGTGCCAGCAGCTTAGTTCAGACAGGGAGCTCCTACGAGCAGTACTTC.

V is TRBV11-2 and J is TRBJ1-4, with 8 bases identical to TRBD1. The CDR3 spans 16 residues. From germline, CDR1 is SGHAT and CDR2 FQNNGV. Trimming took 2 bases from V and 6 from J; bases not matched to a gene: 8. The CDR3 region has the DNA TGTGCCAGCAGCTTATCCCCGGGACAGGCCTATGAAAAACTGTTTTTT. Translation gives CASSLSPGQAYEKLFF.

The V gene is TRBV5-1, the J gene TRBJ2-1; 16 bases agree with TRBD2. CDR1 is SGHRS and CDR2 is YFSETQ in the germline V gene. The CDR3 runs 18 residues. Trimming removed 3 bases from V and 5 bases from J; junction bases left unmatched: 8. The CDR3 bases are TGCGCCAGCAGCTCTTCCGGGACTAGCGGGGGGGTTGACAATGAGCAGTTCTTC. Its protein product is CASSSSGTSGGVDNEQFF.

This rearrangement joins TRBV6-1 to TRBJ2-5; 11 bases align to TRBD1. V was pared by 4 bases and J by 5 bases, with 12 bases of the junction left unmatched. Germline V CDR1 and CDR2: MNHNS, SASEGT. CDR3 length: 17 residues. The DNA of the CDR3 is TGTGCCAGCAGTGGGGGACAGGGGGATGAAAAATGGGAGACCCAGTACTTC. Its translation: CASSGGQGDEKWETQYF.

The chain combines TRBV7-9 with TRBJ2-7; 8 bases line up with TRBD1. Germline trimming cut 5 bases from V and 4 bases from J; bases unmatched to any gene: 7. This CDR3 is 14 amino acids long. CDR1 and CDR2 from the germline V gene are SEHNR and FQNEAQ (reference sequence). CDR3 sequence reads: CASSTGQEVYEQYF. The DNA of the CDR3 is TGTGCCAGCAGCACGGGACAGGAGGTATACGAGCAGTACTTC.

This clone has a handful of counts. The CDR3 loop reads CASSLSDRPNQPQHF. CDR3 nucleotides: TGTGCCAGCAGTTTATCGGACAGGCCCAATCAGCCCCAGCATTTT. The J gene is TRBJ1-5, the V gene TRBV28; TRBD1 matches at 7 bases. The junction had 3 bases not matched to a gene; V was cut back by 1 base and J by 3 bases. This CDR3 comprises 15 residues. Germline V gives CDR1 MDHEN, CDR2 SYDVKM. Full variable domain (rest looked up from reference TRBV28 and TRBJ1-5): DVKVTQSSRYLVKRTGEKVFLECVQDMDHENMFWYRQDPGLGLRLIYFSYDVKMKEKGDIPEGYSVSREKKERFSLILESASTNQTSMYLCASSLSDRPNQPQHFGDGTRLSIL.

The chain carries TRBV24-1 and TRBJ2-3; TRBD2 matches 9 bases. CDR3 length: 16 residues. CDR1 is KGHDR, CDR2 SFDVKD, per germline. J was trimmed by 4 bases and V by 4 bases; bases with no gene match: 8. The CDR3 reads CATSDSSGGNPDTQYF. Here the CDR3 DNA reads TGTGCCACCAGTGACTCCAGCGGGGGGAACCCAGATACGCAGTATTTT.